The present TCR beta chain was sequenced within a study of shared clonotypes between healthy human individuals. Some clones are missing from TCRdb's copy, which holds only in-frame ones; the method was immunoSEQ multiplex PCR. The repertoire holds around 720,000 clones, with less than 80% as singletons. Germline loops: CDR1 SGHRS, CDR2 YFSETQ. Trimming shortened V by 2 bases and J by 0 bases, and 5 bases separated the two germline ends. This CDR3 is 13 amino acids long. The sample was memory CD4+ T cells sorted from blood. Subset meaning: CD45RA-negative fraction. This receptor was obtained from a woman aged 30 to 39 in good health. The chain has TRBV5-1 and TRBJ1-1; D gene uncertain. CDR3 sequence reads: CASSFTMNTEAFF. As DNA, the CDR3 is TGCGCCAGCAGCTTCACCATGAACACTGAAGCTTTCTTT.